Listed below are T cell receptor beta chains from one sample, sequenced in a study of human T cells and chemical hapten exposure. MiXCR was run by TCRdb on the RACE reads, yielding one entry per CDR3 protein. Here the sample spans fewer than 300,000 distinct CDR3 sequences, 8.6% being singletons. Sample: whole blood, taken in connection with sensitization to the hapten diphenylcyclopropenone (DPC). The receptors derive from a woman aged 40 to 55 with alopecia areata. Some clones in this sample may be carry-over from other donors' samples. The CDR3 runs from the conserved cysteine through the conserved F or W. The D gene is left open where the match is weak. Where a row states a size, it is once, few, many or the class of an expanded clone; other rows omit it.

cdr3_nt: TGTGCCAGCAGCTGGCAGCCCCTAAGCACAGATACGCAGTATTTT; cdr3_aa: CASSWQPLSTDTQYF; clone_size: few; j_call: TRBJ2-3; v_call: TRBV7-2; d_call: NA
cdr3_nt: TGTGCCAGCAGTTTATATTTTACAGGGGGAAGCTATGGCTACACCTTC; cdr3_aa: CASSLYFTGGSYGYTF; clone_size: NA; j_call: TRBJ1-2; v_call: TRBV28; d_call: TRBD1
cdr3_nt: TGTGCCAGCAGTTTATGGGGGTCCCGTATCGATGAGCAGTTCTTC; cdr3_aa: CASSLWGSRIDEQFF; clone_size: NA; j_call: TRBJ2-1; v_call: TRBV12-3/TRBV12-4; d_call: NA
cdr3_nt: TGCAGCGTAGACAGGGGCGGCACAGATACGCAGTATTTT; cdr3_aa: CSVDRGGTDTQYF; clone_size: few; j_call: TRBJ2-3; v_call: TRBV29-1; d_call: TRBD1
cdr3_nt: TGTGCCAGCAGTTACGGTCCGGGATTTAATTCACCCCTCCACTTT; cdr3_aa: CASSYGPGFNSPLHF; clone_size: NA; j_call: TRBJ1-6; v_call: TRBV6-5; d_call: NA
cdr3_nt: TGTGCCAGCAGCAGAATCCTGGGTTCCGCAAGCTCCTACGAGCAGTACTTC; cdr3_aa: CASSRILGSASSYEQYF; clone_size: few; j_call: TRBJ2-7; v_call: TRBV6-2/TRBV6-3; d_call: NA
cdr3_nt: TGTGCCAGCAGCGCCAGGGGGCTTACTAATGAAAAACTGTTTTTT; cdr3_aa: CASSARGLTNEKLFF; clone_size: NA; j_call: TRBJ1-4; v_call: TRBV7-9; d_call: TRBD1
cdr3_nt: TGTGCCAGCAGTCCCCAACCAAACACTGAAGCTTTCTTT; cdr3_aa: CASSPQPNTEAFF; clone_size: NA; j_call: TRBJ1-1; v_call: TRBV6-4; d_call: NA
cdr3_nt: TGTGCCAGCAGTTTAGCGATGACAGGGATGGAGCAGTACTTC; cdr3_aa: CASSLAMTGMEQYF; clone_size: NA; j_call: TRBJ2-7; v_call: TRBV12-3/TRBV12-4; d_call: TRBD1
cdr3_nt: TGTGCCAGCAGTTTCCGAGGGGCCAAAAACATTCAGTACTTC; cdr3_aa: CASSFRGAKNIQYF; clone_size: NA; j_call: TRBJ2-4; v_call: TRBV12-3/TRBV12-4; d_call: NA
cdr3_nt: TGTGCCAGCAGTCGGACAGGGAATGAAAAACTGTTTTTT; cdr3_aa: CASSRTGNEKLFF; clone_size: many; j_call: TRBJ1-4; v_call: TRBV27; d_call: TRBD1
cdr3_nt: TGTGCCAGCAGTTTAGTGAGGGTGGGCACAGATACGCAGTATTTT; cdr3_aa: CASSLVRVGTDTQYF; clone_size: NA; j_call: TRBJ2-3; v_call: TRBV27; d_call: NA
cdr3_nt: TGCAGCGTTACCGGAAGTGGTAGCTCCTACGAGCAGTACTTC; cdr3_aa: CSVTGSGSSYEQYF; clone_size: few; j_call: TRBJ2-7; v_call: TRBV29-1; d_call: NA
cdr3_nt: TGTGCCATCAGTGGGACAGGGAACTATGGCTACACCTTC; cdr3_aa: CAISGTGNYGYTF; clone_size: many; j_call: TRBJ1-2; v_call: TRBV10-3; d_call: TRBD1
cdr3_nt: TGTGCCAGCGCCCGGGCCTTAGCTCACGAGCAGTACTTC; cdr3_aa: CASARALAHEQYF; clone_size: few; j_call: TRBJ2-7; v_call: TRBV6-5; d_call: NA
cdr3_nt: TGTGCCAGCAGTTATTACGGGGGGATGAGCGAGCAGTACTTC; cdr3_aa: CASSYYGGMSEQYF; clone_size: NA; j_call: TRBJ2-7; v_call: TRBV6-2/TRBV6-3; d_call: TRBD2